The clone carrying this T cell receptor (beta chain) was observed a handful of times. Its antigen remains unidentified. These data are taken from a study of T cells after yellow fever vaccination. Findings and caveats of the study: In post-booster samples, most primary-vaccination clones reappeared (96% CD4, roughly 88% CD8).

TCRdb ran MiXCR on the 5' RACE reads and lists one entry per CDR3 protein. The table has about 260,000 distinct CDR3 sequences, over 4.5% seen once. This TCR came from a man in his late teens or twenties who received the YFV17D yellow fever vaccine. Sample: CD4+ T cells sorted from PBMCs, taken on the day of the yellow fever booster vaccination.

CDR3 residues: CASSAPDIGFF. CDR3 nucleotides: TGTGCCAGCAGCGCTCCGGACATTGGGTTCTTC. The rearrangement uses TRBV2 and TRBJ2-1; a possible D gene is TRBD1 (5 bases). V was cut by 6 bases and J by 15 bases, with 15 bases left in between. Germline loops: CDR1 SNHLY, CDR2 FYNNEI. CDR3 length: 11 residues.